Many counts were recorded for the clone carrying this T cell receptor (beta chain). Its specificity is not known. This entry comes from a study of T cell repertoires in cytomegalovirus infection. Study outcomes and limitations: HLA-C-restricted, CMV-specific TCR beta clonotypes were dominant ex vivo.

One entry per CDR3 protein results from TCRdb running MiXCR on the reads. This repertoire shows hundreds of thousands of distinct CDR3 sequences, approximately 11% found once; its top ten account for roughly 10%. Sequencing was carried out using PBMCs. The receptor was derived from a human donor in good health (CMV status not recorded). Some clones in this sample may be carry-over from other donors' samples.

Here the CDR3 reads CASSFRNRAYEQYF. CDR3 in DNA: TGTGCCAGCAGCTTCAGGAACCGCGCCTACGAGCAGTACTTC. V gene TRBV7-8 combines with J gene TRBJ2-7; D gene uncertain. Looked up from germline, CDR1 is SGHVS and CDR2 is FQNEAQ. Deletions cut 3 bases from V and 2 bases from J, with 11 bases between. The CDR3 is 14 residues long.